This TCR beta chain derives from a study of shared T cell receptors in the human thymus. TCRdb's table, derived via immunoSEQ multiplex PCR, lists solely in-frame clones and lacks some. The sample holds more than 550,000 clones, 75% to 90% seen once. These same data were also listed under a study on human thymus T cells. That work states: Donors were healthy Finnish babies undergoing corrective operations for congenital heart defects. Corrective heart surgery yielded resections, and these provided the thymus tissue. Blood and thymic repertoires both appeared biased in V and J gene usage. Overlap was high between thymic repertoires from unrelated individuals, as reported in related research.

The receptor was isolated from a girl under three years old with a congenital heart defect. The sequenced sample consisted of thymocytes.

The CDR3 DNA reads as TGCGCCAGCAGCCCACGAGAACGTCGAGATACGCAGTATTTT. It translates to CASSPRERRDTQYF. V is TRBV5-1 and J is TRBJ2-3; no clear D gene. The CDR3 consists of 14 residues. The germline V and J ends were trimmed by 4 bases and 5 bases, with 14 bases remaining between them. Germline V gene lookup returns CDR1 SGHRS and CDR2 YFSETQ.